Listed below are T cell receptor beta chains from one sample, sequenced in a study of T cell repertoires in cytomegalovirus infection. One entry per CDR3 protein results from TCRdb running MiXCR on the reads. The sample comprises just under 300,000 distinct CDR3 sequences, roughly a tenth of which are singletons, and around 2.5% rests with the top ten. The sequencing input was PBMCs. The receptors derive from a human donor in good health (CMV status not recorded). Some clones in this sample may be carry-over from other donors' samples. CDR3s include the opening cysteine and the closing phenylalanine or tryptophan. Fields, in order: clone size, V gene, D gene, J gene, CDR3 length, CDR3 protein, CDR3 DNA. The D gene is left open where the match is weak. Size tells how often a clone was seen (once, few, many) or the class of an expanded clone, and some rows leave it out.

abundance: many
v_gene: TRBV7-2
d_gene: TRBD1
j_gene: TRBJ1-4
len: 16
CDR3aa: CASSFTPGTGHEKLFF
CDR3nt: TGTGCCAGCAGCTTCACTCCGGGGACAGGGCATGAAAAACTGTTTTTT

abundance: many
v_gene: TRBV7-2
d_gene: TRBD2
j_gene: TRBJ2-2
len: 15
CDR3aa: CASSQAGIWTGELFF
CDR3nt: TGTGCCAGCAGCCAAGCGGGGATCTGGACCGGGGAGCTGTTTTTT

abundance: few
v_gene: TRBV28
d_gene: -
j_gene: TRBJ1-6
len: 14
CDR3aa: CASSLGRDNSPLHF
CDR3nt: TGTGCCAGCAGTTTGGGGAGAGATAATTCACCCCTCCACTTT

abundance: few
v_gene: TRBV29-1
d_gene: -
j_gene: TRBJ1-1
len: 13
CDR3aa: CSVVEGFSTEAFF
CDR3nt: TGCAGCGTTGTCGAGGGTTTTTCCACTGAAGCTTTCTTT

abundance: many
v_gene: TRBV2
d_gene: TRBD1
j_gene: TRBJ1-1
len: 14
CDR3aa: CASRRTGGRTEAFF
CDR3nt: TGTGCCAGCAGGAGGACAGGGGGTCGCACTGAAGCTTTCTTT

abundance: -
v_gene: TRBV10-3
d_gene: -
j_gene: TRBJ2-7
len: 13
CDR3aa: CATSGVSSYEQYF
CDR3nt: TGTGCCACTTCAGGGGTGAGCTCCTACGAGCAGTACTTC

abundance: many
v_gene: TRBV12-3/TRBV12-4
d_gene: -
j_gene: TRBJ2-5
len: 13
CDR3aa: CASSLYSGETQYF
CDR3nt: TGTGCCAGCAGTTTATACAGCGGGGAGACCCAGTACTTC

abundance: many
v_gene: TRBV6-2/TRBV6-3
d_gene: -
j_gene: TRBJ2-6
len: 16
CDR3aa: CASSTRGTGGANVLTF
CDR3nt: TGTGCCAGCAGTACAAGGGGCACGGGGGGGGCCAACGTCCTGACTTTC

abundance: many
v_gene: TRBV7-9
d_gene: -
j_gene: TRBJ1-2
len: 13
CDR3aa: CASSLAEGRGYTF
CDR3nt: TGTGCCAGCAGCTTAGCTGAAGGGCGGGGCTACACCTTC

abundance: many
v_gene: TRBV19
d_gene: -
j_gene: TRBJ2-3
len: 14
CDR3aa: CASSIDLGRDTQYF
CDR3nt: TGTGCCAGTAGTATAGATCTGGGGAGAGATACGCAGTATTTT

abundance: many
v_gene: TRBV10-1
d_gene: -
j_gene: TRBJ1-6
len: 17
CDR3aa: CASLLTRDSLYNSPLHF
CDR3nt: TGCGCCAGCCTCCTGACCCGAGACAGCCTCTATAATTCACCCCTCCACTTT

abundance: few
v_gene: TRBV5-4
d_gene: -
j_gene: TRBJ1-1
len: 16
CDR3aa: CASSLGEARGDTEAFF
CDR3nt: TGTGCCAGCAGCTTGGGGGAAGCTAGGGGGGACACTGAAGCTTTCTTT

abundance: -
v_gene: TRBV4-1
d_gene: TRBD1
j_gene: TRBJ1-2
len: 16
CDR3aa: CASSQEGTGDRRGYTF
CDR3nt: TGCGCCAGCAGCCAAGAGGGGACAGGGGACCGGAGGGGCTACACCTTC

abundance: many
v_gene: TRBV7-3
d_gene: TRBD1
j_gene: TRBJ2-1
len: 15
CDR3aa: CASSTPGTGTDEQFF
CDR3nt: TGTGCCAGCAGCACACCCGGGACAGGGACGGATGAGCAGTTCTTC

abundance: many
v_gene: TRBV6-5
d_gene: -
j_gene: TRBJ2-7
len: 15
CDR3aa: CASSYSGRPSYEQYF
CDR3nt: TGTGCCAGCAGTTACTCTGGACGCCCCTCCTACGAGCAGTACTTC

abundance: many
v_gene: TRBV7-2
d_gene: -
j_gene: TRBJ2-5
len: 13
CDR3aa: CAASSRWGETQYF
CDR3nt: TGTGCCGCCAGCAGCAGATGGGGGGAGACCCAGTACTTC

abundance: few
v_gene: TRBV5-1
d_gene: -
j_gene: TRBJ2-3
len: 14
CDR3aa: CASNPGQGDLTQYF
CDR3nt: TGCGCCAGCAACCCCGGGCAGGGTGACCTTACGCAGTATTTT

abundance: many
v_gene: TRBV20-1
d_gene: TRBD1
j_gene: TRBJ1-2
len: 16
CDR3aa: CSARDRRQGRGYGYTF
CDR3nt: TGCAGTGCTAGAGATAGGAGACAGGGGCGAGGCTATGGCTACACCTTC

abundance: many
v_gene: TRBV5-1
d_gene: TRBD2
j_gene: TRBJ2-3
len: 17
CDR3aa: CASSLVPYSGGTDTQYF
CDR3nt: TGCGCCAGCAGCTTGGTTCCCTATAGCGGGGGCACAGATACGCAGTATTTT

abundance: many
v_gene: TRBV10-3
d_gene: -
j_gene: TRBJ1-5
len: 13
CDR3aa: CAIRGDSNQPQHF
CDR3nt: TGTGCCATCAGGGGAGATAGCAATCAGCCCCAGCATTTT

abundance: -
v_gene: TRBV12-3/TRBV12-4
d_gene: -
j_gene: TRBJ2-1
len: 15
CDR3aa: CASSLDPRSYNEQFF
CDR3nt: TGTGCCAGCAGCCTGGACCCCCGCTCCTACAATGAGCAGTTCTTC

abundance: many
v_gene: TRBV19
d_gene: TRBD1
j_gene: TRBJ1-5
len: 12
CDR3aa: CASRQGLQPQHF
CDR3nt: TGTGCCAGTCGACAGGGCCTCCAGCCCCAGCATTTT

abundance: many
v_gene: TRBV7-2
d_gene: -
j_gene: TRBJ2-1
len: 17
CDR3aa: CASSSRDVREPRNEQFF
CDR3nt: TGTGCCAGCAGCTCCAGGGACGTGAGGGAACCGCGCAATGAGCAGTTCTTC

abundance: many
v_gene: TRBV15
d_gene: -
j_gene: TRBJ1-3
len: 17
CDR3aa: CATSRAPQGLRRNTIYF
CDR3nt: TGTGCCACCAGCAGAGCCCCCCAGGGGCTGCGCCGAAACACCATATATTTT

abundance: many
v_gene: TRBV28
d_gene: -
j_gene: TRBJ1-2
len: 11
CDR3aa: CASTRDYGYTF
CDR3nt: TGTGCCAGCACCAGAGACTATGGCTACACCTTC

abundance: many
v_gene: TRBV20-1
d_gene: -
j_gene: TRBJ2-5
len: 13
CDR3aa: CSASNSNQETQYF
CDR3nt: TGCAGTGCTAGCAACAGCAACCAAGAGACCCAGTACTTC

abundance: many
v_gene: TRBV29-1
d_gene: -
j_gene: TRBJ1-5
len: 14
CDR3aa: CSAQTGGVSQPQHF
CDR3nt: TGCAGCGCCCAGACAGGAGGGGTTAGTCAGCCCCAGCATTTT

abundance: many
v_gene: TRBV6-1
d_gene: TRBD1
j_gene: TRBJ1-1
len: 13
CDR3aa: CASSFHRGSEAFF
CDR3nt: TGTGCCAGCAGTTTCCACAGGGGGAGTGAAGCTTTCTTT

abundance: many
v_gene: TRBV20-1
d_gene: TRBD2
j_gene: TRBJ2-1
len: 11
CDR3aa: CSVQAGGILVF
CDR3nt: TGCAGCGTCCAGGCGGGGGGGATCTTGGTCTTC

abundance: many
v_gene: TRBV28
d_gene: -
j_gene: TRBJ2-3
len: 12
CDR3aa: CASSGQGGTQYF
CDR3nt: TGTGCCAGCAGTGGGCAGGGTGGTACGCAGTATTTT

abundance: many
v_gene: TRBV7-2
d_gene: TRBD1
j_gene: TRBJ1-5
len: 13
CDR3aa: CASTGQGAQPQHF
CDR3nt: TGTGCCAGCACAGGACAGGGAGCTCAGCCCCAGCATTTT

abundance: -
v_gene: TRBV6-2/TRBV6-3
d_gene: -
j_gene: TRBJ1-1
len: 13
CDR3aa: CASSYGKNTEAFF
CDR3nt: TGTGCCAGCAGTTACGGGAAGAACACTGAAGCTTTCTTT

abundance: -
v_gene: TRBV11-1
d_gene: -
j_gene: TRBJ1-1
len: 15
CDR3aa: CASSSTGPMNTEAFF
CDR3nt: TGTGCCAGCAGCTCAACAGGGCCCATGAACACTGAAGCTTTCTTT

abundance: many
v_gene: TRBV7-9
d_gene: -
j_gene: TRBJ2-3
len: 16
CDR3aa: CASSLDLATLVDTQYF
CDR3nt: TGTGCCAGCAGCTTAGATCTGGCAACCCTCGTAGATACGCAGTATTTT

abundance: many
v_gene: TRBV20-1
d_gene: TRBD1
j_gene: TRBJ1-5
len: 13
CDR3aa: CSAGGTGREPQHF
CDR3nt: TGCAGTGCGGGGGGGACAGGGCGTGAGCCCCAGCATTTT

abundance: many
v_gene: TRBV20-1
d_gene: -
j_gene: TRBJ2-5
len: 12
CDR3aa: CSARTVQETQYF
CDR3nt: TGCAGTGCGAGGACAGTACAAGAGACCCAGTACTTC

abundance: many
v_gene: TRBV12-3/TRBV12-4
d_gene: -
j_gene: TRBJ1-6
len: 20
CDR3aa: CASSLPRGHLNPYDNSPLHF
CDR3nt: TGTGCCAGCAGCCTCCCCCGGGGCCACTTAAACCCCTACGATAATTCACCCCTCCACTTT

abundance: -
v_gene: TRBV28
d_gene: -
j_gene: TRBJ1-6
len: 13
CDR3aa: CASSPRTVSPLHF
CDR3nt: TGTGCCAGCAGCCCAAGGACAGTTTCACCCCTCCACTTT

abundance: few
v_gene: TRBV14
d_gene: -
j_gene: TRBJ1-1
len: 14
CDR3aa: CASSEGFRNTEAFF
CDR3nt: TGTGCCAGCAGCGAGGGGTTTCGGAACACTGAAGCTTTCTTT

abundance: many
v_gene: TRBV5-1
d_gene: TRBD2
j_gene: TRBJ2-2
len: 15
CDR3aa: CASTPRGESTGELFF
CDR3nt: TGCGCCAGCACTCCCCGGGGGGAGAGCACCGGGGAGCTGTTTTTT